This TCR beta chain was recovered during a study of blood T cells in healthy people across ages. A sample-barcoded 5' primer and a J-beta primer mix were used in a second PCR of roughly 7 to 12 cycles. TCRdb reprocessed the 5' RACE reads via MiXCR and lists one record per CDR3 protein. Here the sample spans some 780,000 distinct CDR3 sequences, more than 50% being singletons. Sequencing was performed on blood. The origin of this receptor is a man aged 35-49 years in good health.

In nucleotides, the CDR3 is TGTGCCAGCAGCAGGGGGACGGTGTACGAGCAGTACTTC. Amino acid sequence: CASSRGTVYEQYF. The rearrangement uses TRBV12-3 or TRBV12-4 and TRBJ2-7; 7 bases match TRBD1. The length of the CDR3 is 13 residues. V trimming: 6 bases; J trimming: 4 bases; junction bases outside the gene matches: 6.